The source of this T cell receptor beta chain is a study of CD8 T cells in ankylosing spondylitis. Study-level findings and limits: Existing reports had already noted some motif variants in reactive arthritis synovial fluid and blood. Those disease-linked clones were CD8+; they were also relatively rare in peripheral blood.

This CDR3 has 14 amino acids. Germline values: CDR1 SQVTM, CDR2 ANQGSEA. Trimming shortened V by 1 base and J by 2 bases, and 8 bases separated the two germline ends. This clonotype was seen a few times. Antigen unknown. Preparation of TCR beta libraries was done by quantitative 5'-RACE with molecular barcodes. TCRdb redid the calling of the 5' RACE reads with MiXCR, one entry per CDR3 protein. The sample yields about 340,000 distinct CDR3 sequences, about 15% seen once. The TCR was taken from a male donor with ankylosing spondylitis or in good health (not recorded which). The chain links TRBV29-1 to TRBJ2-2; D gene ambiguous. Sequencing input: blood, either unsorted or a sorted T cell fraction (not recorded which). CDR3 sequence (DNA): TGCAGCGTTGAAGGAGCCCACAACACCGGGGAGCTGTTTTTT. It encodes CSVEGAHNTGELFF.